Shown below are 10 T cell receptor beta chains from a single sample sequenced in a study of metastatic and nonmetastatic thyroid tumors. Each patient went into thyroid surgery without having received any treatment. MiXCR was used by TCRdb to re-call the PCR reads. The sample contains 91,000 or so clones, over 9.5% of which appear only once. The sequencing sample was made of blood. All receptors derive from a female donor with papillary thyroid cancer or a benign thyroid nodule (not recorded which). Some clones in this sample may be carry-over from other donors' samples.

This clone was counted ten times or more. The chain employs TRBV28 and TRBJ2-5; D is unresolved. Trimming took 2 bases from V and 3 from J, leaving 10 bases between them. This CDR3 contains 14 residues. From germline, CDR1 is MDHEN and CDR2 SYDVKM. CDR3 loop: CASSLVKREETQYF. In DNA, the CDR3 is TGTGCCAGCAGTTTAGTAAAAAGGGAAGAGACCCAGTACTTC. Filled out from reference TRBV28 and TRBJ2-5, the complete variable domain reads DVKVTQSSRYLVKRTGEKVFLECVQDMDHENMFWYRQDPGLGLRLIYFSYDVKMKEKGDIPEGYSVSREKKERFSLILESASTNQTSMYLCASSLVKREETQYFGPGTRLLVL.

This clone came up many times. The chain is built from TRBV20-1 and TRBJ2-5, with D unresolved. The CDR3 is made up of 15 amino acids. CDR1 is DFQATT and CDR2 is SNEGSKA in the germline V gene (reference sequence). V was cut by 0 bases and J by 5 bases, with 16 bases left in between. In DNA, the CDR3 is TGCAGTGCTAGAGATATAATCCCCAATCAGGAGACCCAGTACTTC. Protein: CSARDIIPNQETQYF.

This clone was recorded many times. The chain links TRBV9 to TRBJ2-2; 16 positions match TRBD2. This CDR3 spans 19 amino acids. V was pared by 2 bases and J by 3 bases, with 7 bases of the junction left unmatched. Germline CDR1 and CDR2: SGDLS and YYNGEE. As DNA, the CDR3 is TGTGCCAGCAGCGTGACACCGGGACTAGCGGGAGGGTACACCGGGGAGCTGTTTTTT. It specifies CASSVTPGLAGGYTGELFF.

This clone was found many times. The chain is built from TRBV27 and TRBJ2-7; D is unresolved. The germline V gene encodes CDR1 MNHEY and CDR2 SMNVEV (reference sequence). The CDR3 loop spans 14 amino acids. Trimming stripped 5 bases from V and 0 bases from J, with 11 bases between. This CDR3 is CASSHRWGSYEQYF. In nucleotides, the CDR3 is TGTGCCAGCAGTCACCGGTGGGGCTCCTACGAGCAGTACTTC.

This clone occurred many times. This chain joins TRBV5-6 and TRBJ2-1; D unclear. The CDR3 loop spans 12 amino acids. V was clipped by 4 bases and J by 7 bases, with 9 bases between them. Germline values: CDR1 SGHDT, CDR2 YYEEEE. The CDR3 DNA sequence: TGTGCCAGCAGCGCGCTAGGGAATGAGCAGTTCTTC. The encoded protein is CASSALGNEQFF.

In its sample, this clone was seen a few times. Its ends do not fully match the called genes, so a read error is possible. V and J are TRBV6-2 or TRBV6-3 and TRBJ1-1; TRBD1 is a possible D gene (5 bases). Per the germline V gene, CDR1 is MNHEY and CDR2 is SVGEGT. The CDR3 runs to 14 residues. CDR3 bases: TGTGCCAGCAGTTACTACCGGACGGACACTGAAGCTTGCTTT. Its protein is CASSYYRTDTEACF.

This clone appeared many times. The V call is TRBV7-9, the J call TRBJ2-5; D might be TRBD1 (6 bases). This CDR3 is 13 amino acids long. V lost 4 bases and J 1 base, leaving 7 bases between the germline ends. Germline CDR1 SEHNR, CDR2 FQNEAQ (reference sequence). CDR3 nucleotide sequence: TGTGCCAGCAGCTCGGACAGCCAAGAGACCCAGTACTTC. Translating it yields CASSSDSQETQYF.

This clone was seen at least ten times. J is TRBJ2-5 and V is TRBV4-2; 7 bases are a match to TRBD1. The CDR3 consists of 17 residues. CDR1 is LGHNA and CDR2 is YNFKEQ in the germline V gene. V trimming: 0 bases; J trimming: 1 base; junction bases outside the gene matches: 8. The DNA of the CDR3 is TGTGCCAGCAGCCAAGATATGGGAAACAGGGGCCAAGAGACCCAGTACTTC. The encoded protein is CASSQDMGNRGQETQYF.

In this sample, this clone turned up many times. The chain joins TRBV11-3 to TRBJ2-1; 12 bases match TRBD2. J was trimmed by 9 bases and V by 2 bases; bases with no gene match: 14. Germline V gene lookup returns CDR1 SGHNT and CDR2 YENEEA. The length of the CDR3 is 18 residues. The CDR3, as DNA: TGTGCCAGCAGCTTATCAGGGCTAGCGGGAGGGCCTTATGCTGAGCAGTTCTTC. Translated, it gives CASSLSGLAGGPYAEQFF. The entire variable domain, with the rest obtained from reference TRBV11-3 and TRBJ2-1, is as follows: EAGVVQSPRYKIIEKKQPVAFWCNPISGHNTLYWYLQNLGQGPELLIRYENEEAVDDSQLPKDRFSAERLKGVDSTLKIQPAELGDSAVYLCASSLSGLAGGPYAEQFFGPGTRLTVL.

This clone appeared many times. The CDR3 loop reads CASSATYVEQFF. Written as DNA, the CDR3 is TGTGCCAGCAGTGCTACTTATGTTGAGCAGTTCTTC. V usage is TRBV6-1 and J usage is TRBJ2-1; D uncertain. The CDR3 has 12 residues. Per germline, CDR1 MNHNS and CDR2 SASEGT. Trimming took 4 bases from V and 9 from J, leaving 10 bases between them.